The 15 T cell receptor beta chains below all came from one sample that was sequenced in a study of cytomegalovirus exposure and HLA in healthy donors. The study ran its PCR with 60 Vbeta and 13 Jbeta primers. Sequenced by immunoSEQ multiplex PCR; TCRdb stores in-frame clones only, minus some. This table holds fewer than 150,000 clones, 80% found once. The sequenced material came from PBMCs. The receptors come from a man in his forties in good health and CMV-seronegative.

J is TRBJ1-4 and V is TRBV18, with 7 nucleotides matching TRBD1. CDR1 is KGHSH and CDR2 is LQKENI in the germline V gene. The J segment lost 2 bases and the V segment lost 5 bases, leaving 2 bases of the junction unmatched. This CDR3 has 14 residues. CDR3 residues: CASSEQGTNEKLFF. The CDR3 nucleotides read TGTGCCAGCTCAGAACAGGGGACTAATGAAAAACTGTTTTTT.

This clone was observed once. The rearrangement joins TRBV5-1 to TRBJ1-3; TRBD1 matches 7 bases. The CDR3 has 13 residues. V was clipped by 4 bases and J by 7 bases; unmatched bases: 5. CDR1 is SGHRS and CDR2 is YFSETQ in the germline V gene. CDR3 sequence reads: CASSQDRWNTIYF. The DNA for the CDR3 is TGCGCCAGCAGCCAGGACAGGTGGAACACCATATATTTT.

The rearrangement uses TRBV28 and TRBJ1-1; D is undetermined. Deletions cut 4 bases from V and 4 bases from J, with 7 bases between. CDR1 is MDHEN, CDR2 SYDVKM, per germline. This CDR3 spans 12 amino acids. DNA for the CDR3: TGTGCCAGCAGTTCGGGTTTCACTGAAGCTTTCTTT. This gives the protein CASSSGFTEAFF. Full variable domain (missing parts from reference TRBV28 and TRBJ1-1): DVKVTQSSRYLVKRTGEKVFLECVQDMDHENMFWYRQDPGLGLRLIYFSYDVKMKEKGDIPEGYSVSREKKERFSLILESASTNQTSMYLCASSSGFTEAFFGQGTRLTVV.

The table lists this clone with a few counts. The rearrangement joins TRBV2 to TRBJ1-1; 8 nucleotides line up with TRBD1. The CDR3 contains 15 residues. Germline lookup yields CDR1 SNHLY and CDR2 FYNNEI. The V and J ends lost 7 bases and 0 bases, in that order; junction bases with no gene match: 7. The CDR3 here is CASTLGQAMNTEAFF. As DNA, the CDR3 is TGTGCCAGCACCTTGGGACAGGCTATGAACACTGAAGCTTTCTTT.

The chain recombines TRBV30 with TRBJ2-7; 8 bases are shared with TRBD1. CDR1 and CDR2 from the germline V gene are GTSNPN and SVGIG (reference sequence). Unmatched junction bases numbered 14, after V lost 4 bases and J lost 3 bases. The CDR3 is made up of 16 amino acids. CDR3 amino acids: CAWITRLGQGNYEQYF. The CDR3 bases are TGTGCCTGGATTACTCGGTTAGGACAGGGAAACTACGAGCAGTACTTC.

The table lists this clone with a few counts. This sequence joins TRBV7-2 and TRBJ1-5; possible D gene TRBD1, 5 bases. V was cut by 5 bases and J by 2 bases, with 13 bases left in between. The CDR3 contains 15 residues. The germline gives CDR1 SGHTA, CDR2 FQGNSA. CDR3 loop: CASSPGGGGNQPQHF. For the CDR3, the DNA is TGTGCCAGCAGCCCCGGAGGAGGGGGCAATCAGCCCCAGCATTTT.

This chain joins TRBV28 and TRBJ2-1; D perhaps matches TRBD1 (6 bases). This CDR3 spans 16 amino acids. Germline V gene sequence: CDR1 MDHEN, CDR2 SYDVKM. Between the trimmed V and J ends, which lost 6 bases and 1 base, there was a span of 16 bases. Here the CDR3 DNA reads TGTGCCAGCAGCCCCTTGGGGGCGGTTTCCTACAATGAGCAGTTCTTC. This codes for CASSPLGAVSYNEQFF.

This sequence joins TRBV18 and TRBJ1-4, with TRBD1 matching over 8 bases. Per germline, CDR1 KGHSH and CDR2 LQKENI. V shed 3 bases, J shed 12 bases, and the junction held 3 bases outside the gene matches. The length of the CDR3 is 12 residues. DNA for the CDR3: TGTGCCAGCTCACCTGACAGGGGAGAACTGTTTTTT. It yields the protein CASSPDRGELFF. Full variable domain (missing parts from reference TRBV18 and TRBJ1-4): NAGVMQNPRHLVRRRGQEARLRCSPMKGHSHVYWYRQLPEEGLKFMVYLQKENIIDESGMPKERFSAEFPKEGPSILRIQQVVRGDSAAYFCASSPDRGELFFGSGTQLSVL.

A few counts support this clone. The chain joins TRBV30 to TRBJ1-1; tentative D call: TRBD1 (5 bases). Germline values: CDR1 GTSNPN, CDR2 SVGIG (reference sequence). The CDR3 totals 15 residues. The V end lost 4 bases, the J end lost 1 base, and 16 bases lay between the germline ends. The CDR3 coding sequence is TGTGCCTGGACGTCGGGGGGACGACCGAACACTGAAGCTTTCTTT. Translated, it gives CAWTSGGRPNTEAFF.

This rearrangement joins TRBV5-4 to TRBJ2-2; 9 bases map to TRBD1. The CDR3 length is 15 residues. Losses at the gene ends were 2 bases for V and 3 bases for J; bases not matched to a gene: 2. The germline gives CDR1 SGHNT, CDR2 YYREEE (reference sequence). CDR3 nucleotides: TGTGCCAGCAGCTTTTGGACAGGGGACACCGGGGAGCTGTTTTTT. Translation: CASSFWTGDTGELFF.

This clone came up once. The chain is built from TRBV6-5 and TRBJ2-5; 11 nucleotides align to TRBD2. V lost 0 bases to trimming and J lost 2 bases; unmatched junction nucleotides: 2. Germline assignment: CDR1 MNHEY and CDR2 SVGAGI. The CDR3 contains 16 residues. The CDR3 region is CASSYSTSGTQETQYF. For the CDR3, the DNA is TGTGCCAGCAGTTACTCGACTAGCGGGACGCAAGAGACCCAGTACTTC.

This chain links TRBV6-5 with TRBJ1-5; tentative D call: TRBD1 (6 bases). Looked up from germline, CDR1 is MNHEY and CDR2 is SVGAGI. V gave up 4 bases and J gave up 4 bases, with 8 bases separating them. This CDR3 contains 13 residues. CDR3 sequence reads: CASSSGVNQPQHF. The CDR3 DNA sequence: TGTGCCAGCAGTTCAGGGGTGAATCAGCCCCAGCATTTT.

The CDR3 spells CSVGVSGAEQYF. The CDR3 DNA sequence: TGCAGCGTTGGGGTTAGCGGGGCCGAGCAGTACTTC. V usage is TRBV29-1 and J usage is TRBJ2-7, with 8 bases that match TRBD2. The trim removed 4 bases at V and 6 bases at J, leaving 5 bases unmatched. The CDR3 spans 12 residues. Looked up from germline, CDR1 is SQVTM and CDR2 is ANQGSEA.

This clone was observed once. The chain uses TRBV30 and TRBJ1-1; no reliable D call. The CDR3 extends over 12 amino acids. Germline V gene sequence: CDR1 GTSNPN, CDR2 SVGIG (reference sequence). The germline V and J ends were trimmed by 4 bases and 3 bases, with 9 bases remaining between them. As DNA, the CDR3 is TGTGCCTGGAACCCACAGTACACTGAAGCTTTCTTT. Its translation is CAWNPQYTEAFF.

V gene TRBV29-1 combines with J gene TRBJ2-7; TRBD1 matches 9 bases. Unmatched junction bases numbered 10, after V lost 6 bases and J lost 7 bases. There are 13 residues in the CDR3. Germline lookup yields CDR1 SQVTM and CDR2 ANQGSEA. For the CDR3, the DNA is TGCAGCGTGGAGAGACAGGGGGATGGGGAGCAGTACTTC. The encoded protein is CSVERQGDGEQYF.